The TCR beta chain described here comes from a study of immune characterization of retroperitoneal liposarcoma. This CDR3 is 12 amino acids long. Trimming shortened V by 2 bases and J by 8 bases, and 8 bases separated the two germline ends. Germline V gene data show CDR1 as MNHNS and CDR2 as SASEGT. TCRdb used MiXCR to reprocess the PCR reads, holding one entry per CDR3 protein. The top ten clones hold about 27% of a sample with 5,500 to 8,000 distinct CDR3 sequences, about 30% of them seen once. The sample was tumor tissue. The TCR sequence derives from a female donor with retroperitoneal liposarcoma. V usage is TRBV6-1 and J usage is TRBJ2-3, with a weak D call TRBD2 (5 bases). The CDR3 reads CASSELGGTQYF. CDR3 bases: TGTGCCAGCAGTGAACTAGGAGGTACGCAGTATTTT.